Below, 29 T cell receptor beta chains from the same sample are listed, as sequenced in a study of shared T cell receptors in the human thymus. The table came from immunoSEQ multiplex PCR; TCRdb's copy has only in-frame clones and leaves some out. This sample has approximately 760,000 clones, with approximately 85% found just once. These data are also associated with another study on human thymus T cells.

The specimen sequenced was thymocytes. These receptors originate from a girl under three years old with a congenital heart defect.

The chain joins TRBV6-6 to TRBJ2-5, with 9 bases aligning to TRBD1. Gene TRBJ2-7 matches the end of the DNA better, so the J call may be wrong. CDR3 length equals 16 residues. CDR1 is MNHNY and CDR2 is SVGAGI in the germline V gene (reference sequence). This chain's CDR3 is CASTKTRTGVIDEQYF. CDR3 DNA sequence: TGTGCCAGCACCAAGACCCGGACAGGGGTGATAGACGAGCAGTACTTC.

The CDR3 DNA sequence: TGTGCCAGTATTCCTGCGACAGGGGAGGGGAACACTGAAGCTTTCTTT. Translating it yields CASIPATGEGNTEAFF. This rearrangement joins TRBV19 to TRBJ1-1; 8 positions match TRBD1. CDR1 and CDR2 (germline): LNHDA, SQIVND (reference sequence). The J segment lost 1 base and the V segment lost 7 bases, leaving 11 bases of the junction unmatched. The CDR3 runs 16 residues.

This chain joins TRBV19 and TRBJ2-3; TRBD2 is a possible D gene (5 bases). V was pared by 5 bases and J by 1 base, with 13 bases between. Germline CDR1 and CDR2: LNHDA and SQIVND (reference sequence). This CDR3 contains 15 residues. CDR3 coding DNA: TGTGCCAGTAGTTCCAAGGGAGTAGGCACAGATACGCAGTATTTT. Protein product: CASSSKGVGTDTQYF.

The J gene is TRBJ2-5, the V gene TRBV29-1; D might be TRBD1 (5 bases). V was trimmed by 1 base and J by 1 base, leaving 7 bases between them. This CDR3 is built from 13 residues. Germline values: CDR1 SQVTM, CDR2 ANQGSEA. The CDR3 is CSVEVRVQETQYF. The CDR3 DNA reads TGCAGCGTTGAAGTCAGGGTCCAAGAGACCCAGTACTTC.

This chain uses TRBV9 with TRBJ2-1; 9 bases match TRBD1. Losses at the gene ends were 4 bases for V and 8 bases for J; bases not matched to a gene: 25. CDR1 is SGDLS, CDR2 YYNGEE, per germline. The length of the CDR3 is 20 residues. The CDR3 DNA reads as TGTGCCAGCAGCCGAAGACCCCGGAGGAGAGAGTTACAGGGGGCACATGAGCAGTTCTTC. Protein: CASSRRPRRRELQGAHEQFF.

The chain joins TRBV4-1 to TRBJ1-2, with TRBD1 matching 7 bases. The V gene's germline CDR1 is MGHRA and CDR2 YSYEKL. The V gene end was trimmed by 5 bases and the J gene end by 0 bases; junction bases not matched to a gene: 18. CDR3 size: 19 residues. CDR3 DNA sequence: TGCGCCAGCAGCTTTCCGACAGGGCGGTTATCGGAAGCTAACTATGGCTACACCTTC. It is translated as CASSFPTGRLSEANYGYTF.

In its sample, this clone was seen a few times. V gene TRBV27 combines with J gene TRBJ2-2; D is perhaps TRBD1 (5 bases). CDR3 length equals 16 residues. Trimming stripped 6 bases from V and 0 bases from J, with 14 bases between. Germline V CDR1 and CDR2: MNHEY, SMNVEV (reference sequence). CDR3 nucleotide sequence: TGTGCCAGCAGCCTGGCGGAAGGGGCGAACACCGGGGAGCTGTTTTTT. This encodes CASSLAEGANTGELFF.

Only one count was recorded for this clone. The V gene is TRBV25-1, the J gene TRBJ2-2; 11 bases fit TRBD2. This CDR3 has 17 amino acids. Germline trimming cut 4 bases from V and 3 bases from J; bases unmatched to any gene: 7. CDR1 is MGHDK and CDR2 is SYGVNS in the germline V gene. The CDR3 DNA sequence: TGTGCCAGCAGTGGGGGACTAGCGGATTTGTACACCGGGGAGCTGTTTTTT. Protein sequence: CASSGGLADLYTGELFF. The entire variable domain, with the rest obtained from reference TRBV25-1 and TRBJ2-2, is as follows: EADIYQTPRYLVIGTGKKITLECSQTMGHDKMYWYQQDPGMELHLIHYSYGVNSTEKGDLSSESTVSRIRTEHFPLTLESARPSHTSQYLCASSGGLADLYTGELFFGEGSRLTVL.

This chain uses TRBV5-4 with TRBJ1-2, with TRBD1 matching over 9 bases. V shed 4 bases and J 3 bases; nucleotides not matched to a gene: 13. The CDR3 spans 17 residues. CDR1 is SGHNT and CDR2 is YYREEE in the germline V gene (reference sequence). This CDR3 reads CASSRTGQGNSYYGYTF. CDR3 DNA sequence: TGTGCCAGCAGCAGAACCGGACAGGGGAACTCCTACTATGGCTACACCTTC.

This clone was detected only a few times. This rearrangement joins TRBV30 to TRBJ1-3; TRBD1 matches at 8 bases. J was trimmed by 0 bases and V by 6 bases; bases with no gene match: 10. The CDR3 spans 16 residues. Germline V CDR1 and CDR2: GTSNPN, SVGIG (reference sequence). In nucleotides, the CDR3 is TGTGCCTGCATAGGGGGGACAGGCAACTCTGGAAACACCATATATTTT. Its translation is CACIGGTGNSGNTIYF.

The V call is TRBV7-9, the J call TRBJ1-2; 7 nucleotides agree with TRBD1. Germline lookup yields CDR1 SEHNR and CDR2 FQNEAQ (reference sequence). V lost 5 bases and J lost 6; bases outside the gene matches: 9. The CDR3 spans 14 residues. This chain's CDR3 is CASSPRDSSNGYTF. For the CDR3, the DNA is TGTGCCAGCAGCCCCCGGGACAGCTCTAATGGCTACACCTTC.

The J gene is TRBJ2-5, the V gene TRBV7-2, with D possibly matching TRBD2 (6 bases). From germline, CDR1 is SGHTA and CDR2 FQGNSA. CDR3 length: 17 amino acids. The V gene lost 5 bases and the J gene lost 5 bases, with 24 bases spanning the gap. For the CDR3, the DNA is TGTGCCAGCAGCAACAGTTGGGGAGGTCGAGGGAGGGAGACCCAGTACTTC. Translation gives CASSNSWGGRGRETQYF.

The chain couples TRBV19 to TRBJ1-1, with TRBD1 matching 8 bases. The CDR3 has 12 amino acids. CDR1 is LNHDA and CDR2 is SQIVND in the germline V gene (reference sequence). After removal of 10 bases from V and 6 bases from J, the junction contained 7 bases not matched to a gene. In DNA form, the CDR3 reads TGTGCCACCACAGGGGGTTCCCCTGAAGCTTTCTTT. Amino acids: CATTGGSPEAFF. The full variable domain, in which reference TRBV19 and TRBJ1-1 provide the parts outside the CDR3, is DGGITQSPKYLFRKEGQNVTLSCEQNLNHDAMYWYRQDPGQGLRLIYYSQIVNDFQKGDIAEGYSVSREKKESFPLTVTSAQKNPTAFYLCATTGGSPEAFFGQGTRLTVV.

The chain joins TRBV4-1 to TRBJ1-1; D is perhaps TRBD1 (5 bases). Germline values: CDR1 MGHRA, CDR2 YSYEKL. The V end lost 2 bases, the J end lost 1 base, and 14 bases lay between the germline ends. The CDR3 sequence is 16 residues long. CDR3 sequence reads: CASSQTLGEANTEAFF. The CDR3 DNA sequence: TGCGCCAGCAGCCAAACGTTGGGGGAGGCGAACACTGAAGCTTTCTTT.

This chain joins TRBV5-6 and TRBJ1-1; D unresolved. The CDR3 spans 11 residues. The V gene's germline CDR1 is SGHDT and CDR2 YYEEEE. The ends were cut back, 4 bases at V and 8 bases at J, with 9 bases in the middle. The chain's CDR3 is CASSAPGEAFF. CDR3 bases: TGTGCCAGCAGCGCCCCGGGGGAAGCTTTCTTT.

This rearrangement joins TRBV11-2 to TRBJ1-6, with TRBD1 as a possible D gene (6 bases). V lost 2 bases to trimming and J lost 7 bases, with 21 bases between them. The germline CDR1 and CDR2 sequences are SGHAT and FQNNGV. This CDR3 spans 18 amino acids. The CDR3 DNA sequence: TGTGCCAGCAGCTTAATGGCGGGGGTGGACAGAAAAAATTCACCCCTCCACTTT. Translation: CASSLMAGVDRKNSPLHF. Based on the CDR3 plus reference TRBV11-2 and TRBJ1-6, the full variable domain is EAGVAQSPRYKIIEKRQSVAFWCNPISGHATLYWYQQILGQGPKLLIQFQNNGVVDDSQLPKDRFSAERLKGVDSTLKIQPAKLEDSAVYLCASSLMAGVDRKNSPLHFGNGTRLTVT.

The genes are TRBV10-2 and TRBJ2-1, with D hard to call. CDR1 and CDR2 (germline): WSHSY, SAAADI. The CDR3 is 13 residues long. The V gene lost 8 bases and the J gene lost 8 bases, with 16 bases spanning the gap. Here the CDR3 DNA reads TGCGCCAGCTGGGCGTTTTCGGTCTATGAGCAGTTCTTC. Translating gives CASWAFSVYEQFF.

CDR3 nucleotides: TGTGCCAGCAGTCTTAGTGAAGCTTTCTTT. Protein: CASSLSEAFF. The V and J genes are TRBV2 and TRBJ1-1; D unclear. The germline V gene has CDR1 SNHLY and CDR2 FYNNEI. Trimming took 5 bases from V and 7 from J, leaving 5 bases between them. The CDR3 has 10 residues.

The J gene is TRBJ2-3, the V gene TRBV6-1; D is unresolved. This CDR3 is 15 amino acids long. The V gene lost 7 bases and the J gene lost 0 bases, with 14 bases spanning the gap. Germline-derived CDR1 and CDR2 are MNHNS and SASEGT. CDR3 coding DNA: TGTGCCAGCACTCCCCTACTGTCTAGCACAGATACGCAGTATTTT. The encoded protein is CASTPLLSSTDTQYF.

CDR3 DNA: TGTGCCAGCTCACCAGAATGGAGGCATTCTTTCTCATTCTATGGCTACACCTTC. Protein product: CASSPEWRHSFSFYGYTF. The chain recombines TRBV18 with TRBJ1-2; no reliable D call. V lost 2 bases to trimming and J lost 4 bases, with 23 bases between them. The CDR3 runs 18 residues. Germline-derived CDR1 and CDR2 are KGHSH and LQKENI.

The chain couples TRBV7-9 to TRBJ1-1; D ambiguous. This CDR3 region has 14 residues. V dropped 2 bases and J dropped 2 bases, with 9 bases sitting between them. Germline CDR1 reads SEHNR; CDR2 reads FQNEAQ (reference sequence). The CDR3, as DNA: TGTGCCAGCAGCTTAAGGACTCCCAACACTGAAGCTTTCTTT. Amino acid sequence: CASSLRTPNTEAFF.

The rearrangement links TRBV7-2 to TRBJ1-1; TRBD1 agrees at 9 bases. V gave up 5 bases and J gave up 0 bases; unmatched junction bases: 13. This CDR3 region has 18 residues. The germline V gene has CDR1 SGHTA and CDR2 FQGNSA. The CDR3 here is CASSPRGGDRVMNTEAFF. DNA for the CDR3: TGTGCCAGCAGCCCTAGAGGCGGGGACAGGGTAATGAACACTGAAGCTTTCTTT.

The chain uses TRBV7-9 and TRBJ1-2, with TRBD1 matching 7 bases. The CDR3 is made up of 17 amino acids. Germline CDR1 reads SEHNR; CDR2 reads FQNEAQ (reference sequence). The junction had 13 bases not matched to a gene; V was cut back by 3 bases and J by 3 bases. CDR3: CASSFLRQGLSDYGYTF. The CDR3 region has the DNA TGTGCCAGCAGCTTTTTGCGACAGGGTTTATCCGACTATGGCTACACCTTC.

This clone was detected only once. The rearrangement links TRBV30 to TRBJ2-7; 8 bases are shared with TRBD2. CDR1 is GTSNPN, CDR2 SVGIG, per germline (reference sequence). V dropped 0 bases and J dropped 3; count of bases not matched to a gene: 4. CDR3 length: 14 amino acids. CDR3 in DNA: TGTGCCTGGAGTGTACGGGGGGGAGTCTACGAGCAGTACTTC. Amino acid sequence: CAWSVRGGVYEQYF.

V gene TRBV18 combines with J gene TRBJ2-7; 10 bases match TRBD1. This CDR3 is built from 18 residues. V shed 2 bases and J 3 bases; nucleotides not matched to a gene: 13. The germline V gene encodes CDR1 KGHSH and CDR2 LQKENI. The CDR3 DNA sequence: TGTGCCAGCTCACCATGGGGACAGGGGTCGAACATATTCTACGAGCAGTACTTC. Translating gives CASSPWGQGSNIFYEQYF.

J is TRBJ2-5 and V is TRBV6-1; TRBD1 is a possible D gene (5 bases). Germline V gene data show CDR1 as MNHNS and CDR2 as SASEGT. Deletions cut 5 bases from V and 2 bases from J, with 12 bases between. The CDR3 consists of 14 residues. CDR3 coding DNA: TGTGCCAGCAGTTCTCCGGACACTCAAGAGACCCAGTACTTC. Translation gives CASSSPDTQETQYF.

This chain uses TRBV5-8 with TRBJ2-3, with TRBD1 matching 9 bases. Germline trimming cut 0 bases from V and 0 bases from J; bases unmatched to any gene: 5. This CDR3 comprises 17 residues. Germline V gene data show CDR1 as SGHTS and CDR2 as YDEGEE. The DNA for the CDR3 is TGTGCCAGCAGCTTGGACAGGGGGCGGAGGAGCACAGATACGCAGTATTTT. This translates into CASSLDRGRRSTDTQYF.

This sequence joins TRBV5-1 and TRBJ2-1; 7 bases align to TRBD2. In germline, CDR1 is SGHRS, CDR2 YFSETQ. The V gene end was trimmed by 4 bases and the J gene end by 4 bases; junction bases not matched to a gene: 11. The CDR3 is 16 residues long. In nucleotides, the CDR3 is TGCGCCAGCAGCCCCATAAACAAGCGGGGTTACAATGAGCAGTTCTTC. Residues: CASSPINKRGYNEQFF.

The chain combines TRBV6-1 with TRBJ1-2, with a weak D call TRBD1 (6 bases). CDR3 length equals 18 residues. V was pared by 1 base and J by 7 bases, with 25 bases between. Per germline, CDR1 MNHNS and CDR2 SASEGT. The CDR3 DNA follows: TGTGCCAGCAGTGAAGAGGGGGAGCAGGGCCAGGGCGGAGGTGGCTACACCTTC. Residues: CASSEEGEQGQGGGGYTF.